This is a list of T cell receptor beta chains from one sample in a study of T-cell reconstitution after alpha-beta-depleted transplantation in children. From the PCR reads, TCRdb called clonotypes with MiXCR, one entry per CDR3 protein. The profile shows fewer than 550,000 distinct CDR3 sequences, roughly 16% of them singletons. Sequencing was performed on PBMCs, mostly from graft donor cells, taken 360 days after TCRalphabeta/CD19-depleted stem cell transplant. Receptors originate from a boy in the first two years of life who had a stem cell transplant for Wiskott-Aldrich syndrome, so the T cells may come from the graft donor. Each CDR3 is given with its conserved first and last residue. D genes are given only for firm matches. Clone sizes are given selectively: once, few, many, or a class where the clone is expanded.

v_gene	abundance	d_gene	j_gene	CDR3aa	CDR3nt
TRBV7-9	NA	NA	TRBJ2-3	CASSTALGSTDTQYF	TGTGCCAGCAGCACTGCACTGGGGAGCACAGATACGCAGTATTTT
TRBV5-1	once	TRBD1	TRBJ2-6	CASSLAPQGAILGANVLTF	TGCGCCAGCAGCTTGGCCCCCCAGGGGGCCATTCTGGGGGCCAACGTCCTGACTTTC
TRBV25-1	few	TRBD2	TRBJ2-7	CASSEWGGYEQYF	TGTGCCAGCAGTGAATGGGGGGGCTACGAGCAGTACTTC
TRBV12-3/TRBV12-4	NA	NA	TRBJ1-4	CASSWGDQSTRVF	TGTGCCAGCAGTTGGGGGGATCAGTCTACAAGGGTTTTT
TRBV18	NA	NA	TRBJ2-6	CASSPLGFTGANVLTF	TGTGCCAGCTCACCACTGGGGTTCACTGGGGCCAACGTCCTGACTTTC
TRBV5-5	NA	NA	TRBJ2-5	CASRLAGLETQYF	TGTGCCAGCAGGCTTGCAGGGCTAGAGACCCAGTACTTC
TRBV27	few	NA	TRBJ2-3	CASSSGLRTDTQYF	TGTGCCAGCAGTTCGGGACTCCGCACAGATACGCAGTATTTT
TRBV5-6	NA	NA	TRBJ2-7	CASSYTPQGLGSYEQYF	TGTGCCAGCAGCTACACCCCCCAGGGATTGGGCTCCTACGAGCAGTACTTC
TRBV3-1	few	NA	TRBJ1-4	CASSQEMGVGAEKLFF	TGTGCCAGCAGCCAAGAGATGGGAGTAGGGGCTGAAAAACTGTTTTTT
TRBV28	many	NA	TRBJ2-1	CASSPVAVSYNEQFF	TGTGCCAGCAGTCCGGTAGCGGTATCCTACAATGAGCAGTTCTTC
TRBV6-2/TRBV6-3	NA	TRBD1	TRBJ1-5	CASTRTGRNQPQHF	TGTGCCAGCACTCGGACAGGGCGCAATCAGCCCCAGCATTTT
TRBV5-5	NA	NA	TRBJ1-5	CASSFGRPNGPQHF	TGTGCCAGCAGCTTCGGTAGGCCCAACGGGCCCCAGCATTTT
TRBV12-3/TRBV12-4	many	NA	TRBJ2-3	CASSLGQGADTQYF	TGTGCCAGCAGTTTAGGCCAGGGCGCAGATACGCAGTATTTT
TRBV6-1	few	NA	TRBJ2-7	CASSDPTRPPYEQYF	TGTGCCAGCAGTGACCCCACACGGCCACCCTACGAGCAGTACTTC
TRBV6-1	NA	NA	TRBJ1-5	CASSAGYDQPQHF	TGTGCCAGCAGTGCTGGATACGATCAGCCCCAGCATTTT
TRBV4-1	NA	TRBD1	TRBJ2-7	CASSQAATGVWSHEQYF	TGCGCCAGCAGCCAAGCGGCCACAGGGGTATGGAGCCACGAGCAGTACTTC
TRBV12-3/TRBV12-4	many	NA	TRBJ2-7	CASSSTGSYEQYF	TGTGCCAGCAGTTCGACAGGCTCCTACGAGCAGTACTTC
TRBV24-1	NA	TRBD2	TRBJ2-1	CATSDNSGGAYNEQFF	TGTGCCACCAGTGATAATAGCGGGGGGGCCTACAATGAGCAGTTCTTC
TRBV6-5	many	NA	TRBJ2-2	CASSYSSPGAGELFF	TGTGCCAGCAGTTACTCGAGTCCGGGAGCCGGGGAGCTGTTTTTT
TRBV2	few	NA	TRBJ2-2	CASSEVVSPPGELFF	TGTGCCAGCAGTGAAGTGGTTAGCCCCCCCGGGGAGCTGTTTTTT
TRBV5-1	NA	NA	TRBJ1-1	CASRGVMNTEAFF	TGCGCCAGCAGGGGAGTGATGAACACTGAAGCTTTCTTT
TRBV12-3/TRBV12-4	few	TRBD2	TRBJ2-1	CASSLRGGSGGSQFF	TGTGCCAGCAGTTTAAGGGGGGGTAGCGGGGGTTCACAGTTCTTC
TRBV7-9	few	TRBD2	TRBJ2-7	CASSPSGGDEQYF	TGTGCCAGCAGCCCTAGCGGGGGAGACGAGCAGTACTTC
TRBV20-1	few	TRBD1	TRBJ1-1	CSASGTGDTEAFF	TGCAGTGCTAGCGGAACAGGGGACACTGAAGCTTTCTTT
TRBV6-5	few	TRBD2	TRBJ2-2	CASSSRTSGQGAGELFF	TGTGCCAGCAGTTCTAGGACTAGCGGCCAGGGGGCCGGGGAGCTGTTTTTT
TRBV28	NA	TRBD1	TRBJ2-1	CASSFLGQQYNEQFF	TGTGCCAGCAGTTTCTTGGGACAGCAATACAATGAGCAGTTCTTC
TRBV5-1	many	TRBD2	TRBJ2-1	CASRGGLAGAFNEQFF	TGCGCCAGCAGAGGAGGACTAGCGGGGGCCTTCAATGAGCAGTTCTTC
TRBV10-1	NA	NA	TRBJ2-7	CASSGLLTPYEQYF	TGCGCCAGCAGTGGACTCTTAACACCGTACGAGCAGTACTTC
TRBV24-1	few	NA	TRBJ2-1	CATSTVGEQFF	TGTGCCACCAGTACTGTGGGTGAGCAGTTCTTC
TRBV9	NA	TRBD2	TRBJ2-1	CASSVGSGLAGVVYNEQFF	TGTGCCAGCAGCGTAGGTTCGGGGTTAGCGGGAGTGGTCTACAATGAGCAGTTCTTC
TRBV10-3	NA	TRBD2	TRBJ2-3	CAILLAGARTDTQYF	TGTGCCATCCTACTAGCGGGGGCACGCACAGATACGCAGTATTTT
TRBV6-4	few	NA	TRBJ2-3	CASSEWGAFTDTQYF	TGTGCCAGCAGTGAGTGGGGGGCTTTCACAGATACGCAGTATTTT
TRBV7-9	NA	NA	TRBJ2-5	CASSFIAKTGQETQYF	TGTGCCAGCAGCTTCATAGCGAAGACTGGCCAAGAGACCCAGTACTTC
TRBV6-5	few	NA	TRBJ2-5	CASSRGAREETQYF	TGTGCCAGCAGTCGAGGGGCCCGCGAGGAGACCCAGTACTTC
TRBV5-1	few	NA	TRBJ2-1	CASSSTGKNGGEQFF	TGCGCCAGCAGCTCAACCGGGAAAAACGGGGGTGAGCAGTTCTTC
TRBV29-1	few	NA	TRBJ2-5	CSVEVEGLGETQYF	TGCAGCGTTGAGGTGGAGGGGCTTGGAGAGACCCAGTACTTC
TRBV10-2	NA	TRBD1	TRBJ2-7	CASSETDRASEQYF	TGCGCCAGCAGTGAGACCGACAGGGCGAGCGAGCAGTACTTC
TRBV6-1	few	NA	TRBJ2-6	CASSEAHGFYGANVLTF	TGTGCCAGCAGTGAAGCCCACGGTTTCTATGGGGCCAACGTCCTGACTTTC
TRBV12-3/TRBV12-4	NA	TRBD1	TRBJ1-5	CASSLDRGRNQPQHF	TGTGCCAGCAGCCTTGACAGGGGGCGAAATCAGCCCCAGCATTTT
TRBV7-2	many	TRBD2	TRBJ2-1	CASSPRLARYNEQFF	TGTGCCAGCAGCCCCCGACTAGCCCGATACAATGAGCAGTTCTTC
TRBV3-1	few	TRBD2	TRBJ2-1	CASSQGGGRRPSYNEQFF	TGTGCCAGCAGCCAAGGAGGCGGGAGGAGGCCTTCCTACAATGAGCAGTTCTTC
TRBV15	NA	NA	TRBJ2-5	CATRSQGSQETQYF	TGTGCCACCAGGTCACAGGGCTCCCAAGAGACCCAGTACTTC
TRBV20-1	NA	NA	TRBJ1-6	CSANDRRSYNSPLHF	TGCAGTGCTAACGACAGACGCTCCTATAATTCACCCCTCCACTTT
TRBV5-1	few	NA	TRBJ2-2	CASTPGPLNTGELFF	TGCGCCAGCACCCCAGGGCCTTTGAACACCGGGGAGCTGTTTTTT
TRBV12-3/TRBV12-4	few	NA	TRBJ1-1	CASSLPQGNTEAFF	TGTGCCAGCAGTTTGCCCCAGGGGAACACTGAAGCTTTCTTT
TRBV2	few	TRBD1	TRBJ1-2	CASIIDRGGGGYTF	TGTGCCAGCATTATAGACAGGGGTGGTGGTGGCTACACCTTC
TRBV5-1	few	TRBD2	TRBJ2-3	CASSLAVIAGGFTDTQYF	TGCGCCAGCAGCTTGGCCGTGATAGCGGGGGGCTTCACAGATACGCAGTATTTT
TRBV6-1	few	NA	TRBJ2-7	CASTLTGSAGEQYF	TGTGCCAGCACCCTCACAGGGTCCGCGGGGGAGCAGTACTTC
TRBV2	many	NA	TRBJ2-6	CASTLVRSGANVLTF	TGTGCCAGCACCTTGGTGAGGTCTGGGGCCAACGTCCTGACTTTC
TRBV28	few	NA	TRBJ1-4	CASRDLGVTNEKLFF	TGTGCCAGCCGCGATTTGGGGGTCACTAATGAAAAACTGTTTTTT
TRBV19	NA	NA	TRBJ2-2	CASRMKGTGELFF	TGTGCCAGTAGAATGAAGGGGACCGGGGAGCTGTTTTTT